The 18 T cell receptor beta chains in this list originate from one sample, sequenced in a study of post-analysis software for immune sequencing data. Prepared TCR beta cDNA libraries contained unique molecular identifiers. Via MiXCR, TCRdb re-called the PCR reads, giving one row per CDR3 protein. The sample has approximately 160,000 distinct CDR3 sequences; around 28% are singletons. For these receptors, no antigen is known. Whole-study findings and limits: TRBV5-6, TRBV5-1 and TRBV20-1 belonged to a set of roughly 5 TRBV segments that were more frequent in patients than controls.

Sample: blood. The receptors derive from a girl between 10 and 17 years old with multiple sclerosis.

V and J are TRBV12-3 or TRBV12-4 and TRBJ2-3; no clear D. The CDR3 spans 16 residues. Trimming shortened V by 3 bases and J by 4 bases, and 17 bases separated the two germline ends. DNA of the CDR3: TGTGCCAGCAGTTTCAATCTAGGCTTAGGGTCAGATACGCAGTATTTT. Encoded protein: CASSFNLGLGSDTQYF.

This clonotype was seen many times. The CDR3 nucleotides read TGTGCCAGCAGTTTGGGGGGTTGGGACACTGAAGCTTTCTTT. Translated, it gives CASSLGGWDTEAFF. This chain connects TRBV12-3 or TRBV12-4 to TRBJ1-1; tentative D call: TRBD1 (5 bases). Trimming cost V 3 bases and J 3 bases, with 11 bases left between them. The CDR3 covers 14 residues.

This chain uses TRBV28 with TRBJ2-1; possibly TRBD1 or TRBD2 for D (5 bases each). Trimming removed 6 bases at V and 9 bases at J, with 9 bases between. The germline CDR1 and CDR2 sequences are MDHEN and SYDVKM. The CDR3 contains 11 residues. CDR3 coding DNA: TGTGCCAGCAGCCTGGGGGTTGAGCAGTTCTTC. Translated: CASSLGVEQFF. Based on the CDR3 plus reference TRBV28 and TRBJ2-1, the full variable domain is DVKVTQSSRYLVKRTGEKVFLECVQDMDHENMFWYRQDPGLGLRLIYFSYDVKMKEKGDIPEGYSVSREKKERFSLILESASTNQTSMYLCASSLGVEQFFGPGTRLTVL.

The chain recombines TRBV19 with TRBJ1-5; unclear D gene. The CDR3 spans 17 residues. Germline lookup yields CDR1 LNHDA and CDR2 SQIVND (reference sequence). V was cut by 3 bases and J by 0 bases, with 15 bases left in between. CDR3 protein: CASSITRATYSNQPQHF. Written as DNA, the CDR3 is TGTGCCAGTAGTATCACAAGGGCCACGTATAGCAATCAGCCCCAGCATTTT.

Many counts were recorded for this clonotype. The chain employs TRBV5-1 and TRBJ2-7, with TRBD2 matching over 7 bases. The CDR3 contains 17 residues. The germline V gene encodes CDR1 SGHRS and CDR2 YFSETQ. V was pared by 0 bases and J by 0 bases, with 9 bases of the junction left unmatched. The CDR3 DNA follows: TGCGCCAGCAGCTTGGGGGGGGGAGCGGTCGACTCCTACGAGCAGTACTTC. The encoded protein is CASSLGGGAVDSYEQYF.

Only a few counts were recorded for this clonotype. The V gene is TRBV28, the J gene TRBJ2-7; TRBD2 matches at 12 bases. With V trimmed by 9 bases and J by 0 bases, 9 bases remained unmatched. The germline gives CDR1 MDHEN, CDR2 SYDVKM. The CDR3 is 16 residues long. The DNA for the CDR3 is TGTGCCAGTAAGACCCTAGCGGGAGGGTTCTCCTACGAGCAGTACTTC. As protein: CASKTLAGGFSYEQYF.

This clonotype was detected a few times. The chain recombines TRBV7-9 with TRBJ2-1; D not certain. Germline V gene sequence: CDR1 SEHNR, CDR2 FQNEAQ (reference sequence). With 3 bases removed from V and 0 bases from J, the gap between germline ends came to 9 bases. The CDR3 spans 15 residues. CDR3 sequence: CASSFSDRSYNEQFF. Here the CDR3 DNA reads TGTGCCAGCAGCTTTTCTGATCGCTCCTACAATGAGCAGTTCTTC.

The chain links TRBV5-1 to TRBJ1-1, with 8 positions matching TRBD1. From germline, CDR1 is SGHRS and CDR2 YFSETQ. Trimming cost V 6 bases and J 5 bases; bases outside gene matches: 6. The CDR3 is 13 residues long. CDR3 protein: CASTTGGGTEAFF. The CDR3 DNA follows: TGCGCCAGCACCACAGGGGGAGGAACTGAAGCTTTCTTT.

This clonotype has at least ten counts. The chain uses TRBV27 and TRBJ2-5, with 7 bases matching TRBD2. Germline values: CDR1 MNHEY, CDR2 SMNVEV (reference sequence). This CDR3 comprises 14 residues. V gave up 6 bases and J gave up 5 bases; unmatched junction bases: 9. CDR3 loop: CASRLLASTETQYF. The CDR3 DNA is TGTGCCAGCAGATTACTAGCGAGTACGGAGACCCAGTACTTC.

As for this clonotype: This may arise from a read error, as a much more abundant clone is one base away. V is TRBV20-1 and J is TRBJ2-7; D uncertain. Trimming left V 6 bases short and J 0 bases short, with 15 bases between. The CDR3 loop spans 14 amino acids. In germline, CDR1 is DFQATT, CDR2 SNEGSKA (reference sequence). The chain's CDR3 is CSATVDGASYEQYF. In nucleotides, the CDR3 is TGCAGTGCCACCGTGGATGGCGCCTCCTACGAGCAGTACTTC.

As regards this clonotype: Its ends do not fully match the called genes, so a read error is possible. This chain uses TRBV12-3 or TRBV12-4 with TRBJ2-5; a possible D gene is TRBD1 (6 bases). The CDR3 loop spans 18 amino acids. The CDR3 reads CGSTLGTHGYDKLGEQYF. In DNA, the CDR3 is TGTGGCAGCACCCTAGGGACACACGGCTACGATAAGCTGGGTGAGCAGTACTTC.

This clonotype has only a few counts. This clone may be a read error of a much larger clone one base away. The rearrangement links TRBV4-1 to TRBJ2-1; D is ambiguous. Per germline, CDR1 MGHRA and CDR2 YSYEKL. The germline V and J ends were trimmed by 1 base and 3 bases, with 7 bases remaining between them. The CDR3 extends over 14 amino acids. CDR3 amino acids: CASSQGWLYNEQFF. The CDR3 DNA reads as TGCGCCAGCAGCCAAGGCTGGCTCTACAATGAGCAGTTCTTC.

The chain carries TRBV12-3 or TRBV12-4 and TRBJ2-5, with TRBD2 matching over 7 bases. The length of the CDR3 is 14 residues. V lost 3 bases, J lost 5 bases, and 6 bases stayed unmatched. CDR3 amino acids: CASSLGGAGETQYF. DNA of the CDR3: TGTGCCAGCAGTTTGGGAGGGGCGGGGGAGACCCAGTACTTC.

The chain employs TRBV30 and TRBJ2-7; no definite D call. The J call may be wrong; the DNA end is better matched by TRBJ2-4. The CDR3 has 13 residues. CDR1 is GTSNPN and CDR2 is SVGIG in the germline V gene (reference sequence). DNA of the CDR3: TGTGCCTGGAAGGTCGAATCCAAAAACATTCAGTACTTC. As protein: CAWKVESKNIQYF.

There are a few counts of this clonotype. This rearrangement joins TRBV25-1 to TRBJ2-5; perhaps TRBD2 as D (7 bases). CDR3 size: 16 residues. Germline V gene sequence: CDR1 MGHDK, CDR2 SYGVNS. V lost 3 bases, J lost 0 bases, and 14 bases lay in between. CDR3 DNA: TGTGCCAGCAGTGACCTCCGAGGGGGGGACCAAGAGACCCAGTACTTC. Its protein is CASSDLRGGDQETQYF.

V usage is TRBV12-3 or TRBV12-4 and J usage is TRBJ1-2; D uncertain. The CDR3 length is 12 residues. Trimming stripped 7 bases from V and 8 bases from J, with 14 bases between. The CDR3 DNA follows: TGTGCCAGCAACTTTGACGAGTGGGGCTACACCTTC. Its protein product is CASNFDEWGYTF.

This clonotype showed up many times. The chain uses TRBV7-6 and TRBJ2-1; D is ambiguous. Germline V gives CDR1 SGHVS, CDR2 FNYEAQ. The V and J ends lost 1 base and 4 bases respectively, with 5 bases between them. CDR3 length: 13 residues. CDR3 sequence (DNA): TGTGCCAGCAGCTTAGAAGCGTACAATGAGCAGTTCTTC. The encoded protein is CASSLEAYNEQFF. The full variable domain, completed using reference TRBV7-6 and TRBJ2-1, is GAGVSQSPRYKVTKRGQDVALRCDPISGHVSLYWYRQALGQGPEFLTYFNYEAQQDKSGLPNDRFSAERPEGSISTLTIQRTEQRDSAMYRCASSLEAYNEQFFGPGTRLTVL.

This clonotype was seen ten or more times. This chain uses TRBV12-3 or TRBV12-4 with TRBJ2-7, with D uncertain. The germline V and J ends were trimmed by 6 bases and 5 bases, with 14 bases remaining between them. This CDR3 is built from 13 residues. CDR3 bases: TGTGCCAGCAGGCCTCGGTACAGCCACGAGCAGTACTTC. This gives the protein CASRPRYSHEQYF.